The 13 T cell receptor beta chains presented below share a single source sample, sequenced in a study of beta chain features in type 1 diabetes. Of the isolated RNA, all was reverse transcribed, and so the sequenced material was expressed TCRB transcripts. Profiling relied on immunoSEQ multiplex PCR, and the TCRdb table lists in-frame clones only, not all of them. The table records approximately 38,000 clones, about half of them present only once. The specimen was central memory CD4+ T cells from blood. All receptors come from a young woman in good health.

The sample holds a few counts of this clone. The CDR3 sequence: CASSLWGLAEGPGELFF. The CDR3 DNA sequence: TGTGCCAGCAGTTTGTGGGGACTAGCGGAGGGACCCGGGGAGCTGTTTTTT. This sequence joins TRBV28 and TRBJ2-2; 11 bases are shared with TRBD2. V lost 3 bases, J lost 6 bases, and 9 bases stayed unmatched. The CDR3 contains 17 residues. The germline gives CDR1 MDHEN, CDR2 SYDVKM.

The chain recombines TRBV5-6 with TRBJ2-5, with 8 bases that match TRBD1. The germline CDR1 and CDR2 sequences are SGHDT and YYEEEE. V gave up 4 bases and J gave up 7 bases; unmatched junction bases: 9. The CDR3 is 14 residues long. In DNA, the CDR3 is TGTGCCAGCAGCAGCGGACAGGGTCTGGGGACCCAGTACTTC. Residues: CASSSGQGLGTQYF.

This chain uses TRBV19 with TRBJ2-2; a possible D gene is TRBD1 (6 bases). Germline values: CDR1 LNHDA, CDR2 SQIVND (reference sequence). V was clipped by 5 bases and J by 6 bases, with 16 bases between them. This CDR3 is built from 15 residues. CDR3 protein: CASSLQQGSAGELFF. CDR3 DNA: TGTGCCAGTAGTCTCCAACAGGGTTCGGCCGGGGAGCTGTTTTTT.

There are a few counts of this clone. The chain links TRBV5-6 to TRBJ2-1; 7 bases are shared with TRBD2. Looked up from germline, CDR1 is SGHDT and CDR2 is YYEEEE. This CDR3 spans 16 amino acids. V lost 0 bases to trimming and J lost 8 bases; unmatched junction nucleotides: 11. The CDR3 is CASSLGWVGGPDEQFF. CDR3 coding DNA: TGTGCCAGCAGCTTGGGGTGGGTGGGAGGGCCGGATGAGCAGTTCTTC.

This clone was picked up a small number of times. The V gene is TRBV6-1, the J gene TRBJ2-1; either TRBD1 or TRBD2 may fit D (5 bases each). CDR3 size: 15 residues. CDR1 and CDR2 (germline): MNHNS, SASEGT. V was cut by 10 bases and J by 2 bases, with 18 bases left in between. The CDR3 region is CAIRGELSAYNEQFF. In DNA, the CDR3 is TGTGCCATCAGAGGGGAATTGAGTGCCTACAATGAGCAGTTCTTC.

The V call is TRBV11-2, the J call TRBJ2-1, with 8 bases lining up with TRBD2. Germline CDR1 is SGHAT and CDR2 is FQNNGV. With V trimmed by 4 bases and J by 2 bases, 7 bases remained unmatched. This CDR3 comprises 16 residues. The CDR3 nucleotides are TGTGCCAGCAGCTCTCCAAAAGCGGGAGCCTACAATGAGCAGTTCTTC. It specifies CASSSPKAGAYNEQFF.

This clone has just a few counts. Here the CDR3 reads CASSPGQGSGNTIYF. CDR3 nucleotide sequence: TGTGCCAGCTCACCTGGACAGGGCTCTGGAAACACCATATATTTT. The chain employs TRBV18 and TRBJ1-3, with 8 bases that match TRBD1. CDR1 and CDR2 (germline): KGHSH, LQKENI. V shed 3 bases, J shed 0 bases, and the junction held 1 base outside the gene matches. The CDR3 is 15 residues long.

This clone was detected only a few times. The rearrangement uses TRBV29-1 and TRBJ1-2, with a possible D match to TRBD1 (5 bases). The germline V gene encodes CDR1 SQVTM and CDR2 ANQGSEA. This CDR3 has 12 amino acids. The V and J ends lost 6 bases and 2 bases respectively, with 10 bases between them. CDR3 protein: CSVPTENYGYTF. The CDR3 DNA sequence: TGCAGCGTGCCGACAGAGAACTATGGCTACACCTTC.

This clone was seen a handful of times. This chain links TRBV5-1 with TRBJ2-1, with TRBD2 identical over 12 bases. Germline CDR1 is SGHRS and CDR2 is YFSETQ. The CDR3 contains 15 residues. The junction had 5 bases not matched to a gene; V was cut back by 1 base and J by 9 bases. CDR3 nucleotides: TGCGCCAGCAGCTTGAGCCTAGCGGGAGGGAGTGAGCAGTTCTTC. As protein: CASSLSLAGGSEQFF. The full variable domain, completed using reference TRBV5-1 and TRBJ2-1, is KAGVTQTPRYLIKTRGQQVTLSCSPISGHRSVSWYQQTPGQGLQFLFEYFSETQRNKGNFPGRFSGRQFSNSRSEMNVSTLELGDSALYLCASSLSLAGGSEQFFGPGTRLTVL.

The chain uses TRBV5-4 and TRBJ1-2; no firm D call. This CDR3 has 12 residues. Germline V lookup: CDR1 SGHNT, CDR2 YYREEE (reference sequence). V gave up 2 bases and J gave up 7 bases, with 9 bases separating them. The CDR3 DNA sequence: TGTGCCAGCAGCTTAAATGAGTTTGGCTACACCTTC. Encoded protein: CASSLNEFGYTF.

V and J are TRBV4-1 and TRBJ2-7; the match to TRBD2 covers 11 bases. In germline, CDR1 is MGHRA, CDR2 YSYEKL. V trimming: 2 bases; J trimming: 5 bases; junction bases outside the gene matches: 8. CDR3 size: 16 residues. Here the CDR3 DNA reads TGCGCCAGCAGCCAACTCGGTCTAGCGGGAGGCGACGAGCAGTACTTC. The encoded protein is CASSQLGLAGGDEQYF.

The J gene is TRBJ2-7, the V gene TRBV5-1; D is possibly TRBD1 (5 bases). V lost 3 bases, J lost 0 bases, and 13 bases lay in between. CDR3 length equals 15 residues. CDR1 and CDR2 (germline): SGHRS, YFSETQ. The CDR3 loop reads CASSWAGDSSYEQYF. The DNA of the CDR3 is TGCGCCAGCAGCTGGGCAGGCGACAGCTCCTACGAGCAGTACTTC. Full variable domain (outside the CDR3, taken from reference TRBV5-1 and TRBJ2-7): KAGVTQTPRYLIKTRGQQVTLSCSPISGHRSVSWYQQTPGQGLQFLFEYFSETQRNKGNFPGRFSGRQFSNSRSEMNVSTLELGDSALYLCASSWAGDSSYEQYFGPGTRLTVT.

Points on this clone: At the DNA level, this CDR3 is encoded by other sequences in the same sample as well. V gene TRBV27 combines with J gene TRBJ1-5, with 9 bases that match TRBD1. Looked up from germline, CDR1 is MNHEY and CDR2 is SMNVEV (reference sequence). The J segment lost 10 bases and the V segment lost 5 bases, leaving 3 bases of the junction unmatched. This CDR3 has 12 amino acids. CDR3 residues: CASSPTGGPQHF. The CDR3 DNA sequence: TGTGCCAGCAGTCCAACAGGGGGCCCCCAGCATTTT.